This T cell receptor (beta chain) came from a study of T-cell reconstitution after alpha-beta-depleted transplantation in children. Many counts were recorded for this clonotype. What it binds is unknown. A TCRbeta library incorporating unique molecular identifiers was prepared. TCRdb independently ran MiXCR on the PCR reads; one entry per CDR3 protein. Found here are approximately 98,000 distinct CDR3 sequences, approximately 6.6% of them singletons; the top ten hold roughly 24%. The V and J ends lost 0 bases and 4 bases respectively, with 12 bases between them. The CDR3 length is 15 residues. The germline V gene has CDR1 LNHNV and CDR2 YYDKDF (reference sequence). General study points: It was newly produced T cells that mostly accounted for T-cell counts and diversity one year after transplant. Some patients' high day-60 TCRbeta diversity was traced to surviving recipient T cells and thymic progenitors. In patients about two months after transplant, alpha-beta T cells reportedly arose from several hundred expanded graft clones.

V usage is TRBV15 and J usage is TRBJ2-5; weak D call: TRBD2 (6 bases). The specimen was PBMCs, mostly from graft donor cells, collected 360 days after TCRalphabeta/CD19-depleted stem cell transplant. The receptor comes from a male patient between 2 and 10 years old who had a stem cell transplant for acute lymphoblastic leukemia, so the T cells may come from the graft donor. The CDR3 is CATSREWRVGETQYF. In DNA, the CDR3 is TGTGCCACCAGCAGAGAGTGGAGGGTTGGAGAGACCCAGTACTTC.